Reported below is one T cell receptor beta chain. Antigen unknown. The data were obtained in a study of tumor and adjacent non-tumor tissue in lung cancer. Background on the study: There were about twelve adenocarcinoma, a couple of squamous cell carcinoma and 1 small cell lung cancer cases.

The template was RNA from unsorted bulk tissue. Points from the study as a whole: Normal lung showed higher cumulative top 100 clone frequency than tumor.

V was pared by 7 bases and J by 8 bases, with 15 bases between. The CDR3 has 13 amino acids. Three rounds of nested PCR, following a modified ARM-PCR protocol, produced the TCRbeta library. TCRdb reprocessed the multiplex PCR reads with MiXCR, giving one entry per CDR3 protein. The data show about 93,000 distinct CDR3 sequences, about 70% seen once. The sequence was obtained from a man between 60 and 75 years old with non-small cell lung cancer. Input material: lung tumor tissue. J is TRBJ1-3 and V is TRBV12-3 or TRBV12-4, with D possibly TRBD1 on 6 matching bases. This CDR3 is CASNIRGRDTIYF. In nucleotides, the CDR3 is TGTGCCAGCAATATCAGGGGTCGGGACACCATATATTTT.